Below are 26 T cell receptor beta chains sequenced from a single sample in a study of monozygotic twins with inflammatory bowel disease. With the 5' RACE reads reprocessed, TCRdb shows one record per CDR3 protein and no DNA. The sample has around 210,000 distinct CDR3 sequences. The specimen sequenced was blood. These receptors came from a human donor with ulcerative colitis or Crohn's disease, or a healthy co-twin of an affected twin (not recorded which).

This chain joins TRBV25-1 and TRBJ1-1; the TRBD1 assignment by TCRdb is unverifiable without DNA. CDR3 length: 14 residues. The germline CDR1 and CDR2 sequences are MGHDK and SYGVNS. CDR3 sequence: CASSGARGNTEAFF.

The chain uses TRBV12-3 or TRBV12-4 and TRBJ2-5; lacking DNA, the TRBD1 call made by TCRdb goes unchecked. This CDR3 comprises 14 residues. The CDR3 loop reads CASSQREYQETQYF.

The V call is TRBV4-3, the J call TRBJ1-2. Germline CDR1 and CDR2: LGHNA and YSLEER. CDR3 size: 19 residues. This chain's CDR3 is CASSRYSPASPSSNYGYTF.

The V and J genes are TRBV5-1 and TRBJ2-3. CDR3 length: 14 amino acids. The germline V gene encodes CDR1 SGHRS and CDR2 YFSETQ. CDR3 in amino acids: CASSLTPSTDTQYF.

This sequence joins TRBV5-1 and TRBJ2-3; TCRdb gives TRBD1 as the D gene, but with no DNA this cannot be confirmed. The germline V gene encodes CDR1 SGHRS and CDR2 YFSETQ. This CDR3 spans 18 amino acids. The CDR3 loop reads CASSYLPIDPPSTDTQYF.

The chain couples TRBV6-1 to TRBJ1-4. Germline loops: CDR1 MNHNS, CDR2 SASEGT. The CDR3 sequence is 15 residues long. The chain's CDR3 is CASSPAGGFNEKLFF.

V is TRBV9 and J is TRBJ2-1; TCRdb reports TRBD2, a call that lacks DNA to check it against. The CDR3 consists of 17 residues. Looked up from germline, CDR1 is SGDLS and CDR2 is YYNGEE. This chain's CDR3 is CASSPEAGTSGVNEQFF.

CDR3 residues: CASRIGTGSTDTQYF. The chain employs TRBV6-1 and TRBJ2-3; TCRdb selects TRBD1, and the lack of DNA leaves this call unchecked. The CDR3 is 15 residues long. Germline loops: CDR1 MNHNS, CDR2 SASEGT.

The chain joins TRBV7-9 to TRBJ1-3. The CDR3 consists of 12 residues. Germline CDR1 reads SEHNR; CDR2 reads FQNEAQ (reference sequence). The CDR3 reads CASSLNGNTIYF.

V and J are TRBV4-1 and TRBJ2-7; TCRdb reports TRBD1, a call that lacks DNA to check it against. Germline CDR1 and CDR2: MGHRA and YSYEKL. This CDR3 is built from 17 residues. The CDR3 spells CASSQEGGSPYDGEQYF.

The chain is built from TRBV7-2 and TRBJ2-3; TCRdb designates TRBD1, a call that cannot be tested without DNA. The germline gives CDR1 SGHTA, CDR2 FQGNSA. CDR3 size: 16 residues. Here the CDR3 reads CASSLVGTASTDTQYF.

The CDR3 protein is CASSSDRVGEQYF. The J gene is TRBJ2-7, the V gene TRBV7-3; TCRdb designates TRBD1, a call that cannot be tested without DNA. Looked up from germline, CDR1 is SGHTA and CDR2 is FQGTGA. The CDR3 loop spans 13 amino acids.

The chain uses TRBV7-9 and TRBJ2-7; TCRdb proposes TRBD1, but this gene call is untestable without DNA. Germline CDR1 is SEHNR and CDR2 is FQNEAQ (reference sequence). The CDR3 spans 13 residues. The chain's CDR3 is CASRRTGSYEQYF. The full variable domain, in which reference TRBV7-9 and TRBJ2-7 provide the parts outside the CDR3, is DTGVSQNPRHKITKRGQNVTFRCDPISEHNRLYWYRQTLGQGPEFLTYFQNEAQLEKSRLLSDRFSAERPKGSFSTLEIQRTEQGDSAMYLCASRRTGSYEQYFGPGTRLTVT.

V and J are TRBV7-2 and TRBJ1-6. Per germline, CDR1 SGHTA and CDR2 FQGNSA. The CDR3 consists of 17 residues. CDR3 protein: CASSFGDQRSYNSPLHF. Filled out from reference TRBV7-2 and TRBJ1-6, the complete variable domain reads GAGVSQSPSNKVTEKGKDVELRCDPISGHTALYWYRQSLGQGLEFLIYFQGNSAPDKSGLPSDRFSAERTGGSVSTLTIQRTQQEDSAVYLCASSFGDQRSYNSPLHFGNGTRLTVT.

Here the CDR3 reads CASSPRTSGLYEQYF. The chain couples TRBV7-2 to TRBJ2-7; as DNA is missing, the TRBD2 call by TCRdb cannot be tested. CDR3 length: 15 amino acids. The germline V gene encodes CDR1 SGHTA and CDR2 FQGNSA.

The V call is TRBV7-2, the J call TRBJ2-2. Germline CDR1 and CDR2: SGHTA and FQGNSA. This CDR3 contains 11 residues. CDR3 sequence reads: CASSQGGELFF.

This chain uses TRBV7-8 with TRBJ1-6; absent DNA, TCRdb's TRBD1 call cannot be checked. Germline CDR1 and CDR2: SGHVS and FQNEAQ. The CDR3 extends over 19 amino acids. CDR3 region: CASSLYPSTGGADNSPLHF.

V usage is TRBV20-1 and J usage is TRBJ2-1; TCRdb outputs TRBD2, but without DNA this stays unchecked. The CDR3 spans 13 residues. Per germline, CDR1 DFQATT and CDR2 SNEGSKA (reference sequence). The CDR3 region is CSAFAEGNNEQFF.

This chain connects TRBV10-3 to TRBJ1-2. The CDR3 loop spans 14 amino acids. Germline assignment: CDR1 ENHRY and CDR2 SYGVKD. CDR3 sequence reads: CAITDRTVNYGYTF.

CDR3 residues: CSAFLAGRSYEQYF. The V and J genes are TRBV29-1 and TRBJ2-7; TCRdb picks TRBD2, but there is no DNA to check that call. There are 14 residues in the CDR3. In germline, CDR1 is SQVTM, CDR2 ANQGSEA.

The chain recombines TRBV3-1 with TRBJ2-1. The CDR3 is 14 residues long. CDR1 and CDR2 from the germline V gene are LGHDT and YNNKEL (reference sequence). CDR3 sequence reads: CASSHSMGYNEQFF.

CDR3 in amino acids: CAWSGQDSNYGYTF. This chain joins TRBV30 and TRBJ1-2. CDR3 length: 14 amino acids. CDR1 and CDR2 (germline): GTSNPN, SVGIG (reference sequence).

V gene TRBV28 combines with J gene TRBJ2-1; the D gene TCRdb calls, TRBD2, cannot be checked with no DNA. From germline, CDR1 is MDHEN and CDR2 SYDVKM. CDR3 length equals 15 residues. CDR3 sequence: CASSYQRGLANEQFF.

This sequence joins TRBV11-2 and TRBJ1-1; the D gene TCRdb calls, TRBD1, cannot be checked with no DNA. Per germline, CDR1 SGHAT and CDR2 FQNNGV. The CDR3 is 14 amino acids. CDR3 protein: CASSLSALSTEAFF.

V usage is TRBV5-1 and J usage is TRBJ2-5; no DNA is available, so the TRBD1 call from TCRdb remains unchecked. CDR1 is SGHRS and CDR2 is YFSETQ in the germline V gene. The length of the CDR3 is 12 residues. This CDR3 is CASNRLGETQYF.

This chain uses TRBV4-2 with TRBJ1-2. The CDR3 runs to 15 residues. Germline V gene lookup returns CDR1 LGHNA and CDR2 YNFKEQ. CDR3 protein: CASSQVTDSYYGYTF.